Given below is one T cell receptor (beta chain) in context. The sample belongs to a study of control samples from healthy donors and cancer patients. The V and J ends lost 4 bases and 3 bases, in that order; junction bases with no gene match: 2. There are 13 residues in the CDR3. Germline CDR1 SGHDN, CDR2 FVKESK. Assay: immunoSEQ multiplex PCR; the TCRdb copy retains only in-frame clones and omits some. This table has 150,000 to 200,000 clones, around 90% appearing once. The TCR comes from a young man in good health. The specimen was blood. The chain is built from TRBV14 and TRBJ2-7; 8 bases line up with TRBD2. The CDR3, as DNA: TGTGCCAGCAGCCCGGGACTAGTCTACGAGCAGTACTTC. It yields the protein CASSPGLVYEQYF.